The rows below give T cell receptor beta chains drawn from one sample of a study of T cell responses to AZD1222 COVID-19 vaccine. Produced via immunoSEQ multiplex PCR; TCRdb's table is partial and in-frame only. The sample consists of more than 80,000 clones, 88% of them appearing once. Sequenced here: peripheral blood, sampled on day 0 of MenACWY control vaccination. The receptors stem from an adult in good health. CDR3s include the opening cysteine and the closing phenylalanine or tryptophan. A D gene is named only where the DNA matches it firmly. Not all rows give a size; the values are once, few, many and, for expanded clones, a class.

J: TRBJ1-3
size: NA
V: TRBV25-1
D: NA
DNA: TGTGCCAGCAGTGACGCGGGGAGCTCTGGAAACACCATATATTTT
CDR3: CASSDAGSSGNTIYF

J: TRBJ1-4
size: few
V: TRBV3-1/TRBV3-2
D: NA
DNA: TGTGCCAGCAGCCACCGACGGGGGCCTAATGAAAAACTGTTTTTT
CDR3: CASSHRRGPNEKLFF

J: TRBJ2-5
size: NA
V: TRBV9
D: NA
DNA: TGTGCCAGCGGGGGTGGGCATTTGGAGACCCAGTACTTC
CDR3: CASGGGHLETQYF

J: TRBJ2-4
size: NA
V: TRBV28
D: TRBD2
DNA: TGTGCCAGCAAAGCGGGGGGGGCAGGCGACATTCAGTACTTC
CDR3: CASKAGGAGDIQYF

J: TRBJ2-1
size: NA
V: TRBV5-4
D: TRBD1
DNA: TGTGCCAGCAGCCCCAAAACAGGGGGCTCCTACAATGAGCAGTTCTTC
CDR3: CASSPKTGGSYNEQFF

J: TRBJ1-1
size: NA
V: TRBV3-1/TRBV3-2
D: TRBD1
DNA: TGTGCCAGCAGCCGGACAGGGAACACTGAAGCTTTCTTT
CDR3: CASSRTGNTEAFF

J: TRBJ2-3
size: NA
V: TRBV5-6
D: TRBD1
DNA: TGTGCCAGCAGCCGGGACAGGGGCACAGATACGCAGTATTTT
CDR3: CASSRDRGTDTQYF

J: TRBJ1-2
size: NA
V: TRBV5-1
D: NA
DNA: TGCGCCAGCAGCTTGGAGAGGGGGGCGGAGGGCTACACCTTC
CDR3: CASSLERGAEGYTF

J: TRBJ1-1
size: NA
V: TRBV6-2/TRBV6-3
D: NA
DNA: TGTGCCAGCAGTTACTCTAGGGATACTGAAGCTTTCTTT
CDR3: CASSYSRDTEAFF

J: TRBJ1-6
size: NA
V: TRBV5-4
D: NA
DNA: TGTGCCAGCAGCTTGGAGGGGGGGGCTAGTTCACCCCTCCACTTT
CDR3: CASSLEGGASSPLHF

J: TRBJ1-1
size: NA
V: TRBV7-2
D: NA
DNA: TGTGCCAGCAGCTTAATGGCGCAGAACACTGAAGCTTTCTTT
CDR3: CASSLMAQNTEAFF

J: TRBJ1-6
size: NA
V: TRBV7-2
D: NA
DNA: TGTGCCAGCAGCTGGGATGAGGGGCGGGTCTCCTATAATTCACCCCTCCACTTT
CDR3: CASSWDEGRVSYNSPLHF

J: TRBJ1-3
size: once
V: TRBV6-5
D: NA
DNA: TGTGCCAGCAGTTACTCGGGAGGTTACTCTGGAAACACCATATATTTT
CDR3: CASSYSGGYSGNTIYF

J: TRBJ1-6
size: NA
V: TRBV19
D: NA
DNA: TGTGCCAGTAGTTTGGCGGTGTCCGGGAACTCCTATAATTCACCCCTCCACTTT
CDR3: CASSLAVSGNSYNSPLHF